One sample yielded the 3 T cell receptor beta chains listed below, sequenced in a study of blood T cell repertoires in COVID-19. TCRdb's table, derived via immunoSEQ multiplex PCR, lists solely in-frame clones and lacks some. The table shows 490,000 or so clones, with roughly 90% occurring only once. Material: PBMCs or T cells enriched from blood (not recorded which). All receptors come from a woman between 35 and 50 years old who had recovered from COVID-19.

This clone has just a few counts. J is TRBJ1-6 and V is TRBV7-2; 8 bases match TRBD1. CDR3 length: 15 amino acids. Germline-derived CDR1 and CDR2 are SGHTA and FQGNSA. The V gene end was trimmed by 1 base and the J gene end by 8 bases; junction bases not matched to a gene: 4. The CDR3 bases are TGTGCCAGCAGCTTAGACAGGGGGTTGGATTCACCCCTCCACTTT. Translated: CASSLDRGLDSPLHF. Based on the CDR3 plus reference TRBV7-2 and TRBJ1-6, the full variable domain is GAGVSQSPSNKVTEKGKDVELRCDPISGHTALYWYRQSLGQGLEFLIYFQGNSAPDKSGLPSDRFSAERTGGSVSTLTIQRTQQEDSAVYLCASSLDRGLDSPLHFGNGTRLTVT.

The chain carries TRBV3-1 (or the pseudogene TRBV3-2) and TRBJ2-7; 13 bases fit TRBD2. The germline CDR1 and CDR2 sequences are LGHDT and YNNKEL (reference sequence). The V segment lost 4 bases and the J segment 2 bases; nucleotides outside the gene matches: 2. The CDR3 is 15 amino acids. CDR3 sequence (DNA): TGTGCCAGCAGCCTGGGACTAGCGGGAACCTACGAGCAGTACTTC. Translating gives CASSLGLAGTYEQYF.

In this sample, this clone turned up once. V usage is TRBV2 and J usage is TRBJ2-1; 7 nucleotides line up with TRBD2. The CDR3 sequence is 14 residues long. V lost 5 bases to trimming and J lost 6 bases; unmatched junction nucleotides: 7. Looked up from germline, CDR1 is SNHLY and CDR2 is FYNNEI. The CDR3 here is CASSWEGVGNEQFF. The CDR3 DNA is TGTGCCAGCAGTTGGGAGGGAGTGGGCAATGAGCAGTTCTTC.